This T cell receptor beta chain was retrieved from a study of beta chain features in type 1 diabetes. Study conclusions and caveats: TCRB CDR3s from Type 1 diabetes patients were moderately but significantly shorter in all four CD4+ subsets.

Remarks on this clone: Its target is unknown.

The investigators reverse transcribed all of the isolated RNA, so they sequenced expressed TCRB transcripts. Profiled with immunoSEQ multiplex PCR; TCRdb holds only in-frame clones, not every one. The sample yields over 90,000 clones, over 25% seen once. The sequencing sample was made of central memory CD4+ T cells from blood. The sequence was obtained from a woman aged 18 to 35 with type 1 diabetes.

As DNA, the CDR3 is TGTGCCAGCAGCTCTGGGACTGGCAATGAGCAGTTCTTC. Protein sequence: CASSSGTGNEQFF. The chain recombines TRBV11-2 with TRBJ2-1; the D gene is possibly TRBD2 (6 bases). Deletions cut 4 bases from V and 6 bases from J, with 10 bases between. Germline V gene data show CDR1 as SGHAT and CDR2 as FQNNGV. This CDR3 is built from 13 residues.